The 17 T cell receptor beta chains in this list originate from one sample, sequenced in a study of T cell clusters in autoimmune cytopenias. About 37,500 genome equivalents of blood DNA were amplified for TRB. TRB was amplified by touch-down multiplex PCR, primer pools A and B combined. One entry per CDR3 protein, without DNA, is what TCRdb gives after re-calling the multiplex PCR reads. The sample yields about 3,200 distinct CDR3 sequences, of which the top ten take up 3.3%. Specimen: peripheral blood. Receptor source: a human donor with an autoimmune cytopenia or autoimmune hepatitis (not recorded which).

This clonotype is classed as medium-sized by frequency. The chain recombines TRBV20-1 with TRBJ2-7; the TCRdb call, TRBD1, lacks DNA for checking. Per the germline V gene, CDR1 is DFQATT and CDR2 is SNEGSKA (reference sequence). The CDR3 runs to 15 residues. The CDR3 loop reads CSAEGGQALLREQYF.

Its frequency marks this clonotype as medium-sized (0.01 to 0.1%). J is TRBJ1-1 and V is TRBV7-9. This CDR3 region has 13 residues. CDR1 and CDR2 (germline): SEHNR, FQNEAQ (reference sequence). CDR3 protein: CASSSHGDTEAFF.

Judged by frequency, this clonotype is medium-sized. The V gene is TRBV6-5, the J gene TRBJ2-5; no DNA is available, so the TRBD1 call from TCRdb remains unchecked. The germline gives CDR1 MNHEY, CDR2 SVGAGI. CDR3 length: 16 amino acids. The CDR3 protein is CASTRGGGVRWETQYF.

According to its frequency, this clonotype is medium-sized. The chain has TRBV7-9 and TRBJ2-1. The CDR3 sequence is 13 residues long. CDR1 SEHNR and CDR2 FQNEAQ come from the germline V gene (reference sequence). The CDR3 region is CASSAETDNEQFF.

This clonotype is labeled medium-sized based on frequency. The gene calls are TRBV24-1 and TRBJ2-3; with no DNA, the TCRdb D assignment of TRBD1 cannot be verified. The CDR3 is 13 amino acids. Germline CDR1 is KGHDR and CDR2 is SFDVKD. The CDR3 is CATRGTATDTQYF.

This clonotype is medium-sized by frequency. The chain has TRBV15 and TRBJ2-1; the TRBD1 assignment by TCRdb is unverifiable without DNA. This CDR3 is 17 amino acids long. From germline, CDR1 is LNHNV and CDR2 YYDKDF (reference sequence). The CDR3 here is CATSTLKGGISYNEQFF.

This clonotype is classed as medium-sized (0.01 to 0.1%) by frequency. The rearrangement uses TRBV20-1 and TRBJ2-3. CDR3 length: 13 residues. Germline values: CDR1 DFQATT, CDR2 SNEGSKA (reference sequence). The chain's CDR3 is CSALRRGTDTQYF.

Frequency places this clonotype as medium-sized. CDR3: CAISIQGGTEAFF. J is TRBJ1-1 and V is TRBV10-3; no DNA is available, so the TRBD1 call from TCRdb remains unchecked. CDR1 is ENHRY, CDR2 SYGVKD, per germline. CDR3 size: 13 residues.

By frequency, this clonotype registers medium-sized. The rearrangement uses TRBV29-1 and TRBJ1-1. The germline CDR1 and CDR2 sequences are SQVTM and ANQGSEA. The CDR3 consists of 12 residues. The chain's CDR3 is CSVERAASEAFF.

By frequency, this clonotype is medium-sized. The chain uses TRBV6-5 and TRBJ1-5; checking the TCRdb D call of TRBD1 is not possible without DNA. Germline V gives CDR1 MNHEY, CDR2 SVGAGI. The CDR3 contains 15 residues. CDR3 residues: CASSPQGASNQPQHF.

This clonotype is medium-sized (0.01 to 0.1%) by frequency. J is TRBJ1-5 and V is TRBV4-1; checking the TCRdb D call of TRBD1 is not possible without DNA. Germline CDR1 MGHRA, CDR2 YSYEKL. The CDR3 spans 18 residues. CDR3 residues: CASSQIGGTAYSNQPQHF.

This clonotype registers medium-sized by frequency. The chain is built from TRBV6-2 or TRBV6-3 and TRBJ2-5; TCRdb reports TRBD2, a call that lacks DNA to check it against. The V gene's germline CDR1 is MNHEY and CDR2 SVGEGT. The CDR3 has 13 amino acids. The CDR3 protein is CASNSGSVKTQYF.

This clonotype registers medium-sized by frequency. The V and J genes are TRBV11-2 and TRBJ2-7; the TRBD1 assignment by TCRdb is unverifiable without DNA. CDR3 length equals 14 residues. Per germline, CDR1 SGHAT and CDR2 FQNNGV. CDR3: CASSLTGGDYEQYF.

This clonotype counts as medium-sized by frequency. The genes are TRBV6-6 and TRBJ2-7; TCRdb names TRBD1, which stays unverified in the absence of DNA. The CDR3 is 13 residues long. Germline CDR1 reads MNHNY; CDR2 reads SVGAGI (reference sequence). The CDR3 loop is CASRLGAEYEQYF.

This clonotype shows up as medium-sized by frequency. The CDR3: CASSFWDPNTGELFF. The V and J genes are TRBV7-9 and TRBJ2-2; the D call from TCRdb, TRBD1, cannot be confirmed without DNA. The germline V gene encodes CDR1 SEHNR and CDR2 FQNEAQ (reference sequence). The CDR3 has 15 residues.

This clonotype is labeled medium-sized (0.01 to 0.1%) based on frequency. The CDR3 loop reads CSVGGASTGELFF. The V call is TRBV29-1, the J call TRBJ2-2; there is no DNA to check the TCRdb D call of TRBD2. The CDR3 covers 13 residues. CDR1 and CDR2 (germline): SQVTM, ANQGSEA.

Judged by frequency, this clonotype is medium-sized. This chain joins TRBV4-2 and TRBJ1-5; the D call of TRBD1 rests on TCRdb alone, since no DNA is present to check it. This CDR3 is 16 amino acids long. CDR1 and CDR2 (germline): LGHNA, YNFKEQ. CDR3 in amino acids: CASSQVQTEANQPQHF.